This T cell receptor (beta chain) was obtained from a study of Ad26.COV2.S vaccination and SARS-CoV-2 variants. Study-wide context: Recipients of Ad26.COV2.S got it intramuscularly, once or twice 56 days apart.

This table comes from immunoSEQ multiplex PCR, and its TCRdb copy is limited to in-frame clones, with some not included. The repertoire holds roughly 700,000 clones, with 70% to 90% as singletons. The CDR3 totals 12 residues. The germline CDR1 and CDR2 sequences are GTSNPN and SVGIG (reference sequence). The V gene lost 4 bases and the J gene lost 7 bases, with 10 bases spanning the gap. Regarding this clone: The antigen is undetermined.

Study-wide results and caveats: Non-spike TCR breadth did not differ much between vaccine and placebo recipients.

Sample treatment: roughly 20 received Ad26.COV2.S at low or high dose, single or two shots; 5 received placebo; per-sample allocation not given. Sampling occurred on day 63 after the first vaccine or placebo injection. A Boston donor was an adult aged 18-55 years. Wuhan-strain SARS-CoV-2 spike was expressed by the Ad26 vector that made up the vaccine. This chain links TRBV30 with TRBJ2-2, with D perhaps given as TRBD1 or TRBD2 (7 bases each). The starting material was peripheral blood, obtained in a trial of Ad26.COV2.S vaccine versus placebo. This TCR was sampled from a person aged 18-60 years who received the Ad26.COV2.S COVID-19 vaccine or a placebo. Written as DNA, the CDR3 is TGTGCCTGGACCAGGGGGGGCGGGGAGCTGTTTTTT. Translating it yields CAWTRGGGELFF.